Shown below are 10 T cell receptor beta chains from a single sample sequenced in a study of T-cell reconstitution after alpha-beta-depleted transplantation in children. TCRbeta library construction was performed incorporating unique molecular identifiers. TCRdb ran MiXCR on the PCR reads and lists one entry per CDR3 protein. This sample yields 450,000 to 500,000 distinct CDR3 sequences, of which roughly an eighth are seen a single time; about 5.4% belongs to the top ten. Here the sequenced sample was PBMCs from the stem cell graft donor, taken from the stem cell graft. Receptors were obtained from a human donor who donated a stem cell graft to a child with combined immunodeficiency.

Ten or more counts support this clonotype. The V gene is TRBV6-4, the J gene TRBJ2-3, with 13 nucleotides matching TRBD2. Trimming cost V 2 bases and J 4 bases; bases outside gene matches: 0. The CDR3 extends over 15 amino acids. Germline CDR1 reads MRHNA; CDR2 reads SNTAGT. CDR3 in amino acids: CASSDTSGGADTQYF. Written as DNA, the CDR3 is TGTGCCAGCAGTGACACTAGCGGGGGGGCAGATACGCAGTATTTT.

V is TRBV5-8 and J is TRBJ1-5, with D perhaps matching TRBD1 (6 bases). Germline V gene lookup returns CDR1 SGHTS and CDR2 YDEGEE. Trimming pared 6 bases from V and 0 bases from J, leaving 13 bases between. The CDR3 is 15 residues long. CDR3 amino acids: CASTYQGYSNQPQHF. The DNA for the CDR3 is TGTGCCAGCACCTACCAGGGGTATAGCAATCAGCCCCAGCATTTT.

This clonotype turned up a few times. The chain employs TRBV4-3 and TRBJ2-6, with 10 bases matching TRBD1. The junction had 7 bases not matched to a gene; V was cut back by 1 base and J by 4 bases. The CDR3 sequence is 18 residues long. Germline V gene data show CDR1 as LGHNA and CDR2 as YSLEER. The CDR3 loop reads CASSQVRDRGTGANVLTF. CDR3 coding DNA: TGCGCCAGCAGCCAAGTTAGGGACAGGGGAACCGGGGCCAACGTCCTGACTTTC.

This clonotype was detected a few times. The chain has TRBV18 and TRBJ2-7, with 8 bases aligning to TRBD1. Trimming removed 4 bases from V and 0 bases from J; junction bases left unmatched: 5. The CDR3 contains 15 residues. CDR1 and CDR2 from the germline V gene are KGHSH and LQKENI. This chain's CDR3 is CASSQRTGRSYEQYF. The CDR3 region has the DNA TGTGCCAGCTCACAAAGGACAGGGCGCTCCTACGAGCAGTACTTC.

This clonotype was observed a handful of times. In nucleotides, the CDR3 is TGCAGTACGGGAATCCCGAGGAATCAGCCCCAGCATTTT. Its protein is CSTGIPRNQPQHF. This sequence joins TRBV20-1 and TRBJ1-5; D not resolved. V was cut by 8 bases and J by 4 bases, with 15 bases left in between. The CDR3 has 13 amino acids. The germline V gene has CDR1 DFQATT and CDR2 SNEGSKA (reference sequence).

This clonotype was counted between two and nine times. V and J are TRBV12-3 or TRBV12-4 and TRBJ2-1, with a weak D call TRBD2 (6 bases). V lost 0 bases to trimming and J lost 10 bases, with 10 bases between them. This CDR3 has 13 amino acids. Written as DNA, the CDR3 is TGTGCCAGCAGTTTAGCGGCGGGGACGGAGCAGTTCTTC. Its translation: CASSLAAGTEQFF.

The chain joins TRBV11-2 to TRBJ2-5; the D gene is possibly TRBD1 (6 bases). The V end was cut by 7 bases, the J end by 5 bases, with 17 bases between. The CDR3 covers 14 residues. Germline V CDR1 and CDR2: SGHAT, FQNNGV. The CDR3 DNA follows: TGTGCCAGCACTGAAGGGCCAACAGGGGAGACCCAGTACTTC. Its translation: CASTEGPTGETQYF.

This clonotype was observed a handful of times. This chain connects TRBV29-1 to TRBJ2-2; 12 bases agree with TRBD1. Trimming at V came to 4 bases and at J to 6 bases, leaving 3 bases not matched to a gene. Germline CDR1 is SQVTM and CDR2 is ANQGSEA. The CDR3 runs 14 residues. CDR3 sequence reads: CSVVRDRGPGELFF. For the CDR3, the DNA is TGCAGCGTTGTGAGGGACAGGGGGCCCGGGGAGCTGTTTTTT.

The gene calls are TRBV24-1 and TRBJ2-1; 10 bases match TRBD2. V trimming: 4 bases; J trimming: 5 bases; junction bases outside the gene matches: 7. The CDR3 spans 16 residues. The germline V gene encodes CDR1 KGHDR and CDR2 SFDVKD. The CDR3 nucleotides are TGTGCCACCAGTGAGTCACTAGCGGGGCCGAACAATGAGCAGTTCTTC. Its translation: CATSESLAGPNNEQFF.

This chain connects TRBV10-3 to TRBJ2-7; 9 bases are shared with TRBD2. Germline V gene sequence: CDR1 ENHRY, CDR2 SYGVKD. The CDR3 totals 14 residues. Losses at the gene ends were 11 bases for V and 2 bases for J; bases not matched to a gene: 10. The CDR3 coding sequence is TGTGCCTCGAGAGGGCGGGGGGGAACCTACGAGCAGTACTTC. Translating gives CASRGRGGTYEQYF.